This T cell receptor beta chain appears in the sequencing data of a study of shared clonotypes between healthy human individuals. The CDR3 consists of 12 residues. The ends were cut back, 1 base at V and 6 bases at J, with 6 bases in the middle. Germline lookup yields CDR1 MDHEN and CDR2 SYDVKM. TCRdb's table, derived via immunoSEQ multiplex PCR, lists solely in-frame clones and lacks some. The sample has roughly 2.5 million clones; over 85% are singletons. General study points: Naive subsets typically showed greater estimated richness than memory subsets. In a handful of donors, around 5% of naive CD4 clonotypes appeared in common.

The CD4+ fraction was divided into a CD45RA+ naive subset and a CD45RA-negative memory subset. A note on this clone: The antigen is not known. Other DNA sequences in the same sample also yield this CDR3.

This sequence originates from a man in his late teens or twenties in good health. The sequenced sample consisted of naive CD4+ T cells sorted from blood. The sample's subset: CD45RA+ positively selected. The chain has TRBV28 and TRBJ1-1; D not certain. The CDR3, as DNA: TGTGCCAGCAGTTTATTGGGTTCTGAAGCTTTCTTT. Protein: CASSLLGSEAFF. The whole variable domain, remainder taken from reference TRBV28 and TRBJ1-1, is DVKVTQSSRYLVKRTGEKVFLECVQDMDHENMFWYRQDPGLGLRLIYFSYDVKMKEKGDIPEGYSVSREKKERFSLILESASTNQTSMYLCASSLLGSEAFFGQGTRLTVV.